This T cell receptor (beta chain) was obtained from a study of graft-versus-host responses after intestinal transplantation. Background on the study: The transplants performed in recipients were multivisceral, liver-intestinal, or isolated intestinal. Uniformly, recipients were administered anti-thymocyte globulin induction with subsequent tacrolimus and steroids for two to three years.

The data were produced by immunoSEQ multiplex PCR, yet TCRdb's version contains in-frame clones alone and is incomplete. The sample contains approximately 85,000 clones, more than 85% of which appear only once. Overall study results and limits: Present in recipient marrow, GvH clones included some that appeared first in ileum or blood.

The CDR3 covers 14 residues. V lost 4 bases, J lost 5 bases, and 15 bases lay in between. CDR1 SGHNT and CDR2 YYREEE come from the germline V gene (reference sequence). In the case of this clone: What it binds is unknown.

The genes are TRBV5-4 and TRBJ1-2; no firm D call. This clonotype originated in a human donor who was the organ donor for an intestinal transplant. The sample consisted of unstimulated CD8+ T cells sorted from spleen or lymph node cells, taken before transplant. This CDR3 reads CASSLRSAGYGYTF. DNA for the CDR3: TGTGCCAGCAGCCTACGGTCAGCTGGATATGGCTACACCTTC.